The clone carrying this T cell receptor beta chain has a handful of counts. The antigen remains unidentified. The sample belongs to a study of cytomegalovirus exposure and HLA in healthy donors. General study points: The majority of CMV-associated TCR beta chains were reported as apparently HLA-restricted in a later analysis. Common viral pathogens (according to a later analysis) appeared linked to several of the most significant clusters. Analysis performed later found 15,000 or so TCR beta sequences associated with HLA alleles at 0.05 false discovery rate. In a later analysis, across HLA loci, associated TCR counts were highest for DRB1, lowest for HLA-C.

The study ran its PCR with 60 Vbeta and 13 Jbeta primers. Some clones are missing from TCRdb's copy, which holds only in-frame ones; the method was immunoSEQ multiplex PCR. The sample consists of around 38,000 clones, about 66% of them appearing once. Germline V CDR1 and CDR2: MNHEY, SVGAGI. The CDR3 consists of 14 residues. This TCR came from a man aged 45-65 years in good health and CMV-seropositive. V usage is TRBV6-5 and J usage is TRBJ2-5, with 7 bases that match TRBD2. TRBJ2-7 explains the end of the DNA better; the J call may be wrong. Sequencing was performed on PBMCs. The CDR3 spells CASTFGRYGYEQYF. The CDR3 DNA follows: TGTGCCAGCACCTTCGGGAGGTACGGGTACGAGCAGTACTTC.